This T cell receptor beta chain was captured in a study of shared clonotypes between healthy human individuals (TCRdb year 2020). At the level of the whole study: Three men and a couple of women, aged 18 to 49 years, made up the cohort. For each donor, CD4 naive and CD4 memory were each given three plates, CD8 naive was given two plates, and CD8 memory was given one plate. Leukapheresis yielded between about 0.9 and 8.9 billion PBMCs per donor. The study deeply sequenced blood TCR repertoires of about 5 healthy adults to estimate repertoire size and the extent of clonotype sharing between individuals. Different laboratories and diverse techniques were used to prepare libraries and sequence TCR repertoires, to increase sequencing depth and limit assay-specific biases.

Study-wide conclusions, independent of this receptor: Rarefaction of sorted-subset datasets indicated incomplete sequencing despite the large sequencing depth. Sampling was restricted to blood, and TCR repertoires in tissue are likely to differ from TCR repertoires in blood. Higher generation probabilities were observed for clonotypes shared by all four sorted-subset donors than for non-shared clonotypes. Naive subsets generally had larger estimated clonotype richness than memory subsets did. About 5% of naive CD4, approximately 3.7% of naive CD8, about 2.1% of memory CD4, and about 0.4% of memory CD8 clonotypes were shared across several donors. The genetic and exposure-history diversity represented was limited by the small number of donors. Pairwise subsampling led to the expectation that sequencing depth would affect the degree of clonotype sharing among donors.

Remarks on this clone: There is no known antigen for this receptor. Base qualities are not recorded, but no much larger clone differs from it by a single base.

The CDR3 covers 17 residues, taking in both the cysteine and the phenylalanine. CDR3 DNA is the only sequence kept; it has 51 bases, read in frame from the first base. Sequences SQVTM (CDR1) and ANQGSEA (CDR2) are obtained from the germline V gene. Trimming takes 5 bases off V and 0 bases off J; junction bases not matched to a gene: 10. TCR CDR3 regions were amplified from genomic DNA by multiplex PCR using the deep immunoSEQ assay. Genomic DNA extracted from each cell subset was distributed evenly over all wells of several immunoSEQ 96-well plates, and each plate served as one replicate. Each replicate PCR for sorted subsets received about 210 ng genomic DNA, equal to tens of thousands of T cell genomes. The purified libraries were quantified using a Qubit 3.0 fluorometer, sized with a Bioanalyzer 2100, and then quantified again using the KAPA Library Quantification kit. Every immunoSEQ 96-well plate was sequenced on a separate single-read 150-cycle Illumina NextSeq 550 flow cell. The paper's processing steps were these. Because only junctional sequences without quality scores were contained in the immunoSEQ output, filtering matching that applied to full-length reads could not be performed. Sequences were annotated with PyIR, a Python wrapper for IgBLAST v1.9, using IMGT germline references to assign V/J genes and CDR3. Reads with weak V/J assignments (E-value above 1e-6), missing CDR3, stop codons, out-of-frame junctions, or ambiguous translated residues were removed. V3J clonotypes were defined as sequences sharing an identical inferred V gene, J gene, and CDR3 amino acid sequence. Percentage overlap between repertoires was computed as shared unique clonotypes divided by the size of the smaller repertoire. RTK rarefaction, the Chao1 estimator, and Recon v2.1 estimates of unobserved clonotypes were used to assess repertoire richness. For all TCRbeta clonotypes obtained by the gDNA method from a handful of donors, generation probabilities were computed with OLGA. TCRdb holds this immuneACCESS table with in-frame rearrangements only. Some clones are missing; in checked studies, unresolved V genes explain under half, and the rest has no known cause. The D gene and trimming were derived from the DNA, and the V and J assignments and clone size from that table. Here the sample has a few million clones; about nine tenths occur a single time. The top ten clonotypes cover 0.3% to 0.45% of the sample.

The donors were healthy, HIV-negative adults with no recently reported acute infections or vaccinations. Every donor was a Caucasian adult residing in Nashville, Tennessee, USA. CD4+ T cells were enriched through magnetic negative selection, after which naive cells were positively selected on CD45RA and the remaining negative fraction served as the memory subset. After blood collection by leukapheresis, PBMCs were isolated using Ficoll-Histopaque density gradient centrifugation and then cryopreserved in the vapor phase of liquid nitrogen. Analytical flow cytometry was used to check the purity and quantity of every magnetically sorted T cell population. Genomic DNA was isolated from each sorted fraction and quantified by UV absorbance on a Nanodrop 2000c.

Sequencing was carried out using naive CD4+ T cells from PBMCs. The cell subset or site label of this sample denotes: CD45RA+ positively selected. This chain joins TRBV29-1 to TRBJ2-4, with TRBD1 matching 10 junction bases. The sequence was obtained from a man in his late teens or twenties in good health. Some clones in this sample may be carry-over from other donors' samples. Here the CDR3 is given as CSVHGTGDELAKNIQYF. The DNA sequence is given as TGCAGCGTTCACGGGACAGGGGACGAACTAGCCAAAAACATTCAGTACTTC.